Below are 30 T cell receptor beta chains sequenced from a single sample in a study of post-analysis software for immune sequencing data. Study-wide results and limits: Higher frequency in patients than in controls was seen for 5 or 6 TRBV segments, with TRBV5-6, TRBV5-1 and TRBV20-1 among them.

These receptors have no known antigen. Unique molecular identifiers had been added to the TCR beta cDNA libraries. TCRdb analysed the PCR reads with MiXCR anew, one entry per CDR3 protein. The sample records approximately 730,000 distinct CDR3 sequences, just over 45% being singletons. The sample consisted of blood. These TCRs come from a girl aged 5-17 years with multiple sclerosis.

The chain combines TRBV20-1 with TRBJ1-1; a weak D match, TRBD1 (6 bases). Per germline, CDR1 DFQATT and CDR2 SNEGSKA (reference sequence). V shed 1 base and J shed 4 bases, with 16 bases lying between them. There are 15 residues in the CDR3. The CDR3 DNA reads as TGCAGTGCTAGAGCAACCCCAGGACAGCTCACTGAAGCTTTCTTT. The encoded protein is CSARATPGQLTEAFF.

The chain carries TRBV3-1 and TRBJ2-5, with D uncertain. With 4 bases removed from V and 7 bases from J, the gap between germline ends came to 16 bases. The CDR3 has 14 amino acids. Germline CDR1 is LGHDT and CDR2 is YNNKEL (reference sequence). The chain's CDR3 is CASSPFRPRGTQYF. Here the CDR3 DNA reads TGTGCCAGCAGCCCCTTCCGGCCTCGCGGGACCCAGTACTTC.

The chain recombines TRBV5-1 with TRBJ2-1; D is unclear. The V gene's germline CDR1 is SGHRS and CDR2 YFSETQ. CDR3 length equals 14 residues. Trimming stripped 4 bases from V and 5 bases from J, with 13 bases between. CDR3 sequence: CASSVTPPNNEQFF. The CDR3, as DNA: TGCGCCAGCAGCGTGACTCCACCCAACAATGAGCAGTTCTTC. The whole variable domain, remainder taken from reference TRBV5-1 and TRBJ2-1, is KAGVTQTPRYLIKTRGQQVTLSCSPISGHRSVSWYQQTPGQGLQFLFEYFSETQRNKGNFPGRFSGRQFSNSRSEMNVSTLELGDSALYLCASSVTPPNNEQFFGPGTRLTVL.

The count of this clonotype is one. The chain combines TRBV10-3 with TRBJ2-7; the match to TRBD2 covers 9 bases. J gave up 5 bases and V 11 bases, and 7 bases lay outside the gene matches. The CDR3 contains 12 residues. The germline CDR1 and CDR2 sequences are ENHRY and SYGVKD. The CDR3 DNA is TGTGCCGGGGGTAGCGGGAGCCACGAGCAGTACTTC. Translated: CAGGSGSHEQYF.

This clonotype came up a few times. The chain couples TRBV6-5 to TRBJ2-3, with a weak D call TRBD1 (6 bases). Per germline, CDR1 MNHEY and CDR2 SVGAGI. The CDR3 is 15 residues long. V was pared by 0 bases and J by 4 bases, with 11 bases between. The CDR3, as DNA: TGTGCCAGCAGTTACTCGACAGGTTTACCAGATACGCAGTATTTT. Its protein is CASSYSTGLPDTQYF.

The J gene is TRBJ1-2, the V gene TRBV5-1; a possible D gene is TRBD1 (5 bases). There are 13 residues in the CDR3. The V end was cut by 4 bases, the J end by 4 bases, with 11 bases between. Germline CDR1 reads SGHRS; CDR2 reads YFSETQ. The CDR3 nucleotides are TGCGCCAGCAGCCCCCCTGACAGCTATGGCTACACCTTC. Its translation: CASSPPDSYGYTF.

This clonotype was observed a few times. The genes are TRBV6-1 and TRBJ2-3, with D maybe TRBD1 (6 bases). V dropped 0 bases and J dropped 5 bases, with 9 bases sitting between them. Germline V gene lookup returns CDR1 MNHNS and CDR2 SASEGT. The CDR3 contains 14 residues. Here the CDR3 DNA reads TGTGCCAGCAGTGAAGCAACAGGGCTAGATACGCAGTATTTT. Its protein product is CASSEATGLDTQYF.

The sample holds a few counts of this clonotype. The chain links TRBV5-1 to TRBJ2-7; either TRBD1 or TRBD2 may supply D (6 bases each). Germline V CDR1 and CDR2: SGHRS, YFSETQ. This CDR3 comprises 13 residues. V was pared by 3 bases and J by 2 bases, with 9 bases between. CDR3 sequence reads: CASSWGAAYEQYF. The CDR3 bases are TGCGCCAGCAGCTGGGGGGCAGCCTACGAGCAGTACTTC.

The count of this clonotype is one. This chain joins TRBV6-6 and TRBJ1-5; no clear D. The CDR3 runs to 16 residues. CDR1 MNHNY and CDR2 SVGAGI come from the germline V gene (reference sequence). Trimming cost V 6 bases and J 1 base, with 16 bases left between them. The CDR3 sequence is CASSHQLDRSNQPQHF. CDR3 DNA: TGTGCCAGCAGCCACCAGCTGGATAGAAGCAATCAGCCCCAGCATTTT.

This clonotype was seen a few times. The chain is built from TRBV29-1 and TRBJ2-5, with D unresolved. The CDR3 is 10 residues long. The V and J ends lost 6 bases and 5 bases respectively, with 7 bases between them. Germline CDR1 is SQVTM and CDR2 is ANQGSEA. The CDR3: CSVSRETQYF. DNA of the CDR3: TGCAGCGTCTCAAGGGAGACCCAGTACTTC.

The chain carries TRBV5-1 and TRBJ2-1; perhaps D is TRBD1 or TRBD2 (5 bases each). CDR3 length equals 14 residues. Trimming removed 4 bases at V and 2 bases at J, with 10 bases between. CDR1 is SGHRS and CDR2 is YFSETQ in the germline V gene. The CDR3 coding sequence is TGCGCCAGCAGCGGGGACGGCCCCTACAATGAGCAGTTCTTC. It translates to CASSGDGPYNEQFF.

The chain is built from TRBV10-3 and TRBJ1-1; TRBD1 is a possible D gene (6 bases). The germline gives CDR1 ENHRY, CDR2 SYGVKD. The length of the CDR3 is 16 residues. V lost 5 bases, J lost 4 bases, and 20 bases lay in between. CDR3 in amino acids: CAISSSQGVGGTEAFF. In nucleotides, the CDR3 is TGTGCCATCAGTAGCAGCCAAGGGGTAGGGGGCACTGAAGCTTTCTTT.

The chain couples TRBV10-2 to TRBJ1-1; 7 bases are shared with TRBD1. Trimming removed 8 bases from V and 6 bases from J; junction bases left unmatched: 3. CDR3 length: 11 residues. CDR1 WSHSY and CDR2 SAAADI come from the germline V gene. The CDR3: CASQGVAEAFF. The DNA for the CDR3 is TGCGCCAGCCAGGGGGTCGCTGAAGCTTTCTTT.

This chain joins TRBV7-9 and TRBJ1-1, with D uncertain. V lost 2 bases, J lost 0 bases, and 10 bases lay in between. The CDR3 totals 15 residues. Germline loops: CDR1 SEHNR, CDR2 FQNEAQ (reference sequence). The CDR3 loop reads CASSLISGMNTEAFF. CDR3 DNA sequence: TGTGCCAGCAGCTTAATCTCAGGCATGAACACTGAAGCTTTCTTT. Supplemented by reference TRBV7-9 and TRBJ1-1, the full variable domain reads DTGVSQNPRHKITKRGQNVTFRCDPISEHNRLYWYRQTLGQGPEFLTYFQNEAQLEKSRLLSDRFSAERPKGSFSTLEIQRTEQGDSAMYLCASSLISGMNTEAFFGQGTRLTVV.

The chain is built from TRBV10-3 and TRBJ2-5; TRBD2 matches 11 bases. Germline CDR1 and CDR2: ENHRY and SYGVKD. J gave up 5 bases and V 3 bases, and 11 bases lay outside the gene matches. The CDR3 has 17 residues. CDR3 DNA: TGTGCCATCAGTGACATTAGCGGGAGGGCCATGGGGGAGACCCAGTACTTC. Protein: CAISDISGRAMGETQYF.

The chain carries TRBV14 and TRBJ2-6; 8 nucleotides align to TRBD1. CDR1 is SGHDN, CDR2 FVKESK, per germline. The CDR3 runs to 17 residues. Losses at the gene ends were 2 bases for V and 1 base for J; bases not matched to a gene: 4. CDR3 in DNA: TGTGCCAGCAGCCAAACCCAGGGGGCGTCTGGGGCCAACGTCCTGACTTTC. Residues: CASSQTQGASGANVLTF. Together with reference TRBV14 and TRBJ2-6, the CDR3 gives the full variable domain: EAGVTQFPSHSVIEKGQTVTLRCDPISGHDNLYWYRRVMGKEIKFLLHFVKESKQDESGMPNNRFLAERTGGTYSTLKVQPAELEDSGVYFCASSQTQGASGANVLTFGAGSRLTVL.

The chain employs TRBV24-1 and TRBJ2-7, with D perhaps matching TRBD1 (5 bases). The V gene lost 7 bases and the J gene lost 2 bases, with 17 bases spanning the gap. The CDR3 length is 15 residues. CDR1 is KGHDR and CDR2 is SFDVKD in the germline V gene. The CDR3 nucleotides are TGTGCCACCAGCAGCACCACGGACACTACCTACGAGCAGTACTTC. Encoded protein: CATSSTTDTTYEQYF.

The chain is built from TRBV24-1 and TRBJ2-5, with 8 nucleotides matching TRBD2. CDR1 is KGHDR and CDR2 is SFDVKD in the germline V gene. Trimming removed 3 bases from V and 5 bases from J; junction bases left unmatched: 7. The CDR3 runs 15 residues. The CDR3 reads CATSDARLALETQYF. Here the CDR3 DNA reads TGTGCCACCAGTGATGCACGACTAGCGTTGGAGACCCAGTACTTC.

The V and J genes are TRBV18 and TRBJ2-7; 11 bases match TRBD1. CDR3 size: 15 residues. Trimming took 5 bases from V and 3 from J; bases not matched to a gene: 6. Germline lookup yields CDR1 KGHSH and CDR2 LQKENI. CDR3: CASSKGQGEIYEQYF. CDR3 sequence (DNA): TGTGCCAGCTCAAAGGGACAGGGGGAAATCTACGAGCAGTACTTC.

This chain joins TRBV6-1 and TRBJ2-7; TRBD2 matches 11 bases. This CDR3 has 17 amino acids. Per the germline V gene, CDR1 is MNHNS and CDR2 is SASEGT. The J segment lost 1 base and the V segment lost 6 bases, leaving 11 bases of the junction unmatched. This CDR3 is CASSRVRLAGISYEQYF. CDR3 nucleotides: TGTGCCAGCAGCCGCGTTAGACTAGCGGGGATTTCCTACGAGCAGTACTTC.

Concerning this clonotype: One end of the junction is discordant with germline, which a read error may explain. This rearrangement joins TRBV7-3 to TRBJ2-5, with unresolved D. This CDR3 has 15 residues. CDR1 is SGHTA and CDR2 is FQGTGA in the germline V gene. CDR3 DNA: TGTGCCAGCAGCTTAGCCCCCCAGGCGGTGGAGACCCGGTACTTC. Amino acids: CASSLAPQAVETRYF.

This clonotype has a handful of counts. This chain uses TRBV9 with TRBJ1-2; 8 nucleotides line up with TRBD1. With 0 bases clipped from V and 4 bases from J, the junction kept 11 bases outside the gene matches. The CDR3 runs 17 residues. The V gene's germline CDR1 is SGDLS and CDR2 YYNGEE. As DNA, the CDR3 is TGTGCCAGCAGCGTAGATCCCACAGGGGGGGTTCTCTATGGCTACACCTTC. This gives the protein CASSVDPTGGVLYGYTF. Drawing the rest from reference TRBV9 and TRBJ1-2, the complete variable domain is DSGVTQTPKHLITATGQRVTLRCSPRSGDLSVYWYQQSLDQGLQFLIQYYNGEERAKGNILERFSAQQFPDLHSELNLSSLELGDSALYFCASSVDPTGGVLYGYTFGSGTRLTVV.

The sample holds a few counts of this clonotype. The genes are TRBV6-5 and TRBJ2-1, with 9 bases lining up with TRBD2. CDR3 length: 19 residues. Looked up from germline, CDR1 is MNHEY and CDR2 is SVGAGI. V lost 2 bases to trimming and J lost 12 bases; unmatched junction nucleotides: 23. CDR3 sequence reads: CASSYPLAGIPLNGGAQFF. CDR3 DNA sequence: TGTGCCAGCAGTTACCCCCTAGCGGGGATTCCCCTAAATGGAGGTGCGCAGTTCTTC.

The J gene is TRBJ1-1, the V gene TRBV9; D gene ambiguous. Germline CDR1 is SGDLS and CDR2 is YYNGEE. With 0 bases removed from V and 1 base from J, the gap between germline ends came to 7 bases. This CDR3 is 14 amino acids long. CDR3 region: CASSVASSNTEAFF. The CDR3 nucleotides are TGTGCCAGCAGCGTAGCCTCGTCGAACACTGAAGCTTTCTTT.

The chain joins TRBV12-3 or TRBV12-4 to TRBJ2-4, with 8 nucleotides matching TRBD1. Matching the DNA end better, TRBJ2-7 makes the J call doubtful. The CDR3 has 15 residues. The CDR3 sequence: CASRGERTGNYEQYF. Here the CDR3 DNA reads TGTGCCAGCAGGGGGGAAAGGACAGGGAACTACGAGCAGTACTTC.

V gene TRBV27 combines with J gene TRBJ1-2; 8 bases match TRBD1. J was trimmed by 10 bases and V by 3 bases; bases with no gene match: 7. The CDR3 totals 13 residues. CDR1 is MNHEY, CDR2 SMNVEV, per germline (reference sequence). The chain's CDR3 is CASSFRDRGTYTF. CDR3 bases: TGTGCCAGCAGTTTCCGAGACAGGGGAACCTACACCTTC.

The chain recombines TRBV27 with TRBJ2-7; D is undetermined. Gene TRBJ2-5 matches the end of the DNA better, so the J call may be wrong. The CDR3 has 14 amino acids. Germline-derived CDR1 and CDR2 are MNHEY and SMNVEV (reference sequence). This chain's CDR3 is CASSLLGPRETQYF. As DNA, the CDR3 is TGTGCCAGCAGTTTACTGGGCCCAAGGGAGACCCAGTACTTC.

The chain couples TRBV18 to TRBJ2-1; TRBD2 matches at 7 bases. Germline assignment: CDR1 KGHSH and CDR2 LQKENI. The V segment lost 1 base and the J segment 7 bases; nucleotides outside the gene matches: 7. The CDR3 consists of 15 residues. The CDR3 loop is CASSPLTGGRNEQFF. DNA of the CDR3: TGTGCCAGCTCACCACTTACGGGAGGAAGGAATGAGCAGTTCTTC.

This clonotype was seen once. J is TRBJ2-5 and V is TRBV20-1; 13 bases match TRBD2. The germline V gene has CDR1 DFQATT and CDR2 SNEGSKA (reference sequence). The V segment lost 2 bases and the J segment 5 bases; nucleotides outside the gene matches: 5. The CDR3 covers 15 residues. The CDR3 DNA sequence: TGCAGTGCTAGAAAGGGACTAGCGGGATGGGAGACCCAGTACTTC. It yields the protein CSARKGLAGWETQYF.

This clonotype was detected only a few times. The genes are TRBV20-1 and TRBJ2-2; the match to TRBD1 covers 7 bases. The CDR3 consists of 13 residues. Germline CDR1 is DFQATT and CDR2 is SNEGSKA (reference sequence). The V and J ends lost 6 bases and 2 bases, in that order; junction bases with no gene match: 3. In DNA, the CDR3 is TGCAGTGCCTGGGACAGAAACACCGGGGAGCTGTTTTTT. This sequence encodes CSAWDRNTGELFF.